Each of the 26 T cell receptor beta chains below was sequenced from the same sample in a study of regulatory T cells in long-lasting Graves disease. Time point defined: persistent/refractory GD, antithyroid drugs over 5 years with positive TRAb. Extracted PBMC RNA gave rise to the TCR library. Arm-PCR with iRepertoire HTBI primers amplified the CDR3 regions for these TCR beta libraries. Via MiXCR, TCRdb re-called the multiplex PCR reads, giving one row per CDR3 protein. The sample lists 300,000 to 350,000 distinct CDR3 sequences; about 20% were seen once. The sample consisted of peripheral blood mononuclear cells (PBMCs), taken when the disease was refractory, from a patient treated with antithyroid drugs. The receptor source for this set is a female donor with Graves disease.

This clonotype was counted between two and nine times. The V and J genes are TRBV5-1 and TRBJ2-5; TRBD1 agrees at 8 bases. The CDR3 is 16 amino acids. Per the germline V gene, CDR1 is SGHRS and CDR2 is YFSETQ. The V segment lost 0 bases and the J segment 4 bases; nucleotides outside the gene matches: 8. CDR3 amino acids: CASSLGNPGGTETQYF. The CDR3 nucleotides are TGCGCCAGCAGCTTGGGAAATCCAGGGGGCACAGAGACCCAGTACTTC.

This clonotype was seen only a few times. This sequence joins TRBV6-5 and TRBJ2-5, with D possibly being TRBD2 (5 bases). The CDR3 is made up of 15 amino acids. Looked up from germline, CDR1 is MNHEY and CDR2 is SVGAGI. The V end lost 0 bases, the J end lost 1 base, and 9 bases lay between the germline ends. CDR3 coding DNA: TGTGCCAGCAGTTACTCGAGGGAGCGCCAAGAGACCCAGTACTTC. Amino acids: CASSYSRERQETQYF.

Many counts were recorded for this clonotype. Relative to the germline gene, one junction end is altered; a read error may explain this. The CDR3: CASSYSRTGGAARGTSNF. DNA for the CDR3: TGTGCCAGCAGTTACTCGCGGACAGGGGGGGCCGCTCGCGGAACTTCTAACTTC. V and J are TRBV6-2 or TRBV6-3 and TRBJ1-2; 10 bases agree with TRBD1. This CDR3 spans 18 amino acids. Germline CDR1 is MNHEY and CDR2 is SVGEGT.

This clonotype has a count of ten or more. V usage is TRBV12-3 or TRBV12-4 and J usage is TRBJ1-2; 7 positions match TRBD1. This CDR3 is built from 13 residues. Trimming took 5 bases from V and 2 from J; bases not matched to a gene: 2. The CDR3 sequence is CASSTTGNYGYTF. The CDR3 coding sequence is TGTGCCAGCAGTACGACAGGGAACTATGGCTACACCTTC.

J is TRBJ1-2 and V is TRBV7-9; D is uncertain. This CDR3 is built from 15 residues. Germline CDR1 SEHNR, CDR2 FQNEAQ (reference sequence). V was trimmed by 1 base and J by 0 bases, leaving 9 bases between them. The CDR3 loop reads CASSLVPEPNYGYTF. The CDR3 nucleotides read TGTGCCAGCAGCTTAGTCCCCGAGCCTAACTATGGCTACACCTTC.

This clonotype was counted many times. The chain carries TRBV7-6 and TRBJ1-6, with 7 bases lining up with TRBD1. This CDR3 is 15 amino acids long. The V gene end was trimmed by 5 bases and the J gene end by 7 bases; junction bases not matched to a gene: 8. From germline, CDR1 is SGHVS and CDR2 FNYEAQ. Here the CDR3 reads CASSIYTGANSPLHF. The CDR3 DNA sequence: TGTGCCAGCAGCATATATACAGGGGCGAATTCACCCCTCCACTTT.

This clonotype was found many times. The chain is built from TRBV10-2 and TRBJ1-4; no definite D call. Germline CDR1 is WSHSY and CDR2 is SAAADI. V lost 10 bases and J 0 bases, leaving 12 bases between the germline ends. The CDR3 contains 14 residues. The CDR3 is CATSPTSTNEKLFF. The CDR3 bases are TGCGCCACCTCGCCGACTTCAACTAATGAAAAACTGTTTTTT.

V and J are TRBV6-1 and TRBJ1-1, with no clear D. CDR1 MNHNS and CDR2 SASEGT come from the germline V gene. CDR3 length: 13 amino acids. The germline V and J ends were trimmed by 4 bases and 4 bases, with 10 bases remaining between them. The CDR3 nucleotides read TGTGCCAGCAGTGTCGGACTGTTCACTGAAGCTTTCTTT. Translating it yields CASSVGLFTEAFF.

This clonotype was counted ten times or more. V is TRBV11-3 and J is TRBJ2-2, with D perhaps matching TRBD1 (6 bases). The CDR3 covers 14 residues. V was cut by 0 bases and J by 7 bases, with 9 bases left in between. Germline V lookup: CDR1 SGHNT, CDR2 YENEEA. The CDR3 DNA reads as TGTGCCAGCAGCTTAGACCAGGGGCACGGGGAGCTGTTTTTT. This sequence encodes CASSLDQGHGELFF.

This clonotype appeared a few times. A much more abundant neighbour one base away suggests this may be a read error. This rearrangement joins TRBV18 to TRBJ1-1, with D perhaps TRBD1 (5 bases). This CDR3 is built from 13 residues. CDR1 and CDR2 from the germline V gene are KGHSH and LQKENI. In DNA, the CDR3 is TGTGCCAGCACACCAGAGCCTCAGGGACGAGCTTTCTTT. It encodes CASTPEPQGRAFF.

The sample holds a few counts of this clonotype. This sequence joins TRBV6-5 and TRBJ1-5, with TRBD1 as a possible D gene (6 bases). V shed 2 bases and J shed 5 bases, with 19 bases lying between them. Germline CDR1 and CDR2: MNHEY and SVGAGI. The CDR3 spans 17 residues. The CDR3 DNA follows: TGTGCCAGCAGTTACACCCAGGGGCTTAGTGGGGATCAGCCCCAGCATTTT. This encodes CASSYTQGLSGDQPQHF.

On this clonotype: One end of the junction fails to match germline, which may point to a read error. The gene calls are TRBV15 and TRBJ1-5; D perhaps matches TRBD1 (5 bases). The CDR3 is 13 amino acids. Germline values: CDR1 LNHNV, CDR2 YYDKDF (reference sequence). The CDR3 nucleotides are TGTGCCTCCAGCAGTCTAGGGGAACAGCCCCAGCATTTT. This sequence encodes CASSSLGEQPQHF.

The chain links TRBV3-1 to TRBJ2-7; 9 nucleotides match TRBD2. Germline V gene data show CDR1 as LGHDT and CDR2 as YNNKEL (reference sequence). The CDR3 runs 15 residues. Trimming cost V 1 base and J 6 bases; bases outside gene matches: 7. CDR3: CASSQALAGLPEQYF. As DNA, the CDR3 is TGTGCCAGCAGCCAAGCGCTAGCGGGGTTACCCGAGCAGTACTTC.

This clonotype was recorded at least ten times. The V gene is TRBV6-1, the J gene TRBJ2-7, with D tentatively TRBD1 or TRBD2 (5 bases each). The CDR3 runs to 13 residues. The V and J ends lost 6 bases and 4 bases respectively, with 13 bases between them. The germline gives CDR1 MNHNS, CDR2 SASEGT. Here the CDR3 reads CASSLVEGYEQYF. The CDR3 nucleotides are TGTGCCAGCAGCCTCGTAGAGGGGTACGAGCAGTACTTC.

This chain joins TRBV11-2 and TRBJ2-7, with D possibly matching TRBD1 (6 bases). V lost 2 bases, J lost 3 bases, and 17 bases lay in between. From germline, CDR1 is SGHAT and CDR2 FQNNGV. The CDR3 length is 16 residues. For the CDR3, the DNA is TGTGCCAGCAGCTTACTCACACAGGGTTTCATCTACGAGCAGTACTTC. Translated: CASSLLTQGFIYEQYF.

The sample holds many counts of this clonotype. The chain carries TRBV27 and TRBJ1-2; perhaps TRBD1 as D (5 bases). The CDR3 length is 13 residues. Germline V lookup: CDR1 MNHEY, CDR2 SMNVEV (reference sequence). Trimming cost V 4 bases and J 7 bases, with 13 bases left between them. DNA of the CDR3: TGTGCCAGCAGTTCCTCAGCTGGGGGTGGCTACACCTTC. This translates into CASSSSAGGGYTF.

This clonotype has at least ten counts. The chain has TRBV28 and TRBJ1-1, with D perhaps matching TRBD1 (5 bases). Trimming took off 8 bases at V and 10 bases at J, with 23 bases between the two ends. CDR3 length: 14 amino acids. Germline V CDR1 and CDR2: MDHEN, SYDVKM. The CDR3 DNA is TGTGCCAGCGGCTTGATAACCCGGGGCACGACAGCTTTCTTT. The encoded protein is CASGLITRGTTAFF.

This clonotype was detected ten times or more. The chain links TRBV30 to TRBJ1-2, with TRBD1 matching 7 bases. Trimming at V came to 1 base and at J to 8 bases, leaving 10 bases not matched to a gene. Germline assignment: CDR1 GTSNPN and CDR2 SVGIG (reference sequence). CDR3 length: 14 amino acids. CDR3 in amino acids: CAWSGLAGGNGYTF. The CDR3 DNA reads as TGTGCCTGGAGTGGTCTGGCAGGGGGGAACGGCTACACCTTC.

In this sample, this clonotype turned up many times. One end of the junction fails to match germline, which may point to a read error. This chain uses TRBV10-1 with TRBJ1-2; no clear D gene. CDR1 WNHNN and CDR2 SYGVQD come from the germline V gene (reference sequence). CDR3 length: 13 residues. The CDR3 reads CASSEAATYGYTF. CDR3 bases: TGTGCCAGCAGTGAGGCGGCCACTTATGGCTACACCTTC.

The genes are TRBV25-1 and TRBJ1-1; TRBD1 aligns across 7 bases. With V trimmed by 3 bases and J by 1 base, 5 bases remained unmatched. This CDR3 has 15 amino acids. Germline V gene sequence: CDR1 MGHDK, CDR2 SYGVNS. In DNA, the CDR3 is TGTGCCAGCAGTGATACAGGGGCTCGGAACACTGAAGCTTTCTTT. Translating it yields CASSDTGARNTEAFF.

The rearrangement links TRBV7-6 to TRBJ1-5; D is unresolved. This CDR3 region has 15 residues. Germline CDR1 SGHVS, CDR2 FNYEAQ. V lost 5 bases and J 1 base, leaving 12 bases between the germline ends. The CDR3 is CASSITDGSNQPQHF. The CDR3 DNA is TGTGCCAGCAGCATAACTGACGGAAGCAATCAGCCCCAGCATTTT. The entire variable domain, with the rest obtained from reference TRBV7-6 and TRBJ1-5, is as follows: GAGVSQSPRYKVTKRGQDVALRCDPISGHVSLYWYRQALGQGPEFLTYFNYEAQQDKSGLPNDRFSAERPEGSISTLTIQRTEQRDSAMYRCASSITDGSNQPQHFGDGTRLSIL.

The V call is TRBV18, the J call TRBJ2-3, with D maybe TRBD2 (5 bases). CDR3 size: 15 residues. Trimming left V 0 bases short and J 4 bases short, with 11 bases between. From germline, CDR1 is KGHSH and CDR2 LQKENI. This chain's CDR3 is CASSPPLGGPDTQYF. Written as DNA, the CDR3 is TGTGCCAGCTCACCACCCCTAGGAGGTCCAGATACGCAGTATTTT.

This clonotype was found a few times. CDR3 DNA: TGTGCCAGTAGGGACTCTGGAAACACCATATATTTT. Protein product: CASRDSGNTIYF. The chain links TRBV10-3 to TRBJ1-3; D is unresolved. The CDR3 consists of 12 residues. V gave up 10 bases and J gave up 0 bases, with 7 bases separating them. The germline V gene encodes CDR1 ENHRY and CDR2 SYGVKD.

This clonotype showed up just a few times. V gene TRBV19 combines with J gene TRBJ1-6; tentative D call: TRBD1 (5 bases). The CDR3 sequence is 17 residues long. The germline V and J ends were trimmed by 1 base and 4 bases, with 14 bases remaining between them. The germline CDR1 and CDR2 sequences are LNHDA and SQIVND (reference sequence). The CDR3 region has the DNA TGTGCCAGTAGTATAGCCCCGGGGGTAAGGTATAATTCACCCCTCCACTTT. Encoded protein: CASSIAPGVRYNSPLHF.

The rearrangement links TRBV4-3 to TRBJ1-6; unclear D gene. The CDR3 loop spans 18 amino acids. Germline loops: CDR1 LGHNA, CDR2 YSLEER. V gave up 1 base and J gave up 0 bases, with 13 bases separating them. CDR3 protein: CASSQGWEGSSYNSPLHF. The CDR3, as DNA: TGCGCCAGCAGCCAAGGGTGGGAGGGAAGCTCCTATAATTCACCCCTCCACTTT.

To note about this clonotype: A much larger clonotype is one base distant, so this may be a read error. DNA for the CDR3: TGTGCCATCAGCAGGATCAGGGGTCTCGAGCAGTACTTC. Its translation: CAISRIRGLEQYF. The chain carries TRBV10-3 and TRBJ2-7; the D gene is possibly TRBD1 (6 bases). V lost 6 bases, J lost 6 bases, and 15 bases lay in between. The length of the CDR3 is 13 residues. The V gene's germline CDR1 is ENHRY and CDR2 SYGVKD.